Reported below is one TCR beta chain. Participants' reported clinical history set cohort assignment. Authors' analysis steps: From reference gene primer amplification, estimates of nucleated cell counts were derived. Repertoires were generated with immunoSEQ multiplex PCR, while TCRdb's copy carries only in-frame clones and drops some. D and trimming were read from the DNA, whereas the V and J calls and clone size are those reported in that table. This sample carries more than 300,000 clones, under 90% of them seen once, and the ten largest clones take less than 11%. These data belong to a study of blood T cell repertoires in COVID-19. Study-wide background: The origin of the acute and convalescent COVID-19 samples was the United States, Italy and Spain. T cells, B-cell-depleted T cells, or PBMCs supplied cDNA or gDNA.

The germline CDR1 and CDR2 sequences are SGHRS and YFSETQ. V gave up 0 bases and J gave up 4 bases, with 10 bases separating them. The CDR3 consists of 14 residues. The origin of this receptor is a woman under 30 who had recovered from COVID-19. The chain joins TRBV5-1 to TRBJ1-2, with a possible D match to TRBD1 (5 bases). The sequenced material came from PBMCs or T cells enriched from blood (not recorded which). In DNA form, the CDR3 reads TGCGCCAGCAGCTTGGAACCTGGGGCCTATGGCTACACCTTC. Translation: CASSLEPGAYGYTF.